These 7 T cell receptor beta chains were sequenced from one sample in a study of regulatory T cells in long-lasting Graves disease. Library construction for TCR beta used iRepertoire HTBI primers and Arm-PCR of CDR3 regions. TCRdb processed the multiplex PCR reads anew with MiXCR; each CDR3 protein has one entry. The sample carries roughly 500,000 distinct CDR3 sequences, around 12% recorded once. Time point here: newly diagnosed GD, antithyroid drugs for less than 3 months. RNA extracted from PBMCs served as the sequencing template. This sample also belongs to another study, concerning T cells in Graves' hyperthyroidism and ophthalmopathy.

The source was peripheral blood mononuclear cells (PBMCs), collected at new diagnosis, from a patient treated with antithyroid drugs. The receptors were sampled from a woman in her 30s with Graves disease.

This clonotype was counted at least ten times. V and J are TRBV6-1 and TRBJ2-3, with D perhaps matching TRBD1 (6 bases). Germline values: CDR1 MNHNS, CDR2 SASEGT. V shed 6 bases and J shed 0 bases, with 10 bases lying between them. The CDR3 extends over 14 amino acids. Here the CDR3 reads CASSRGPSTDTQYF. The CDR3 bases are TGTGCCAGCAGCAGGGGACCTAGCACAGATACGCAGTATTTT.

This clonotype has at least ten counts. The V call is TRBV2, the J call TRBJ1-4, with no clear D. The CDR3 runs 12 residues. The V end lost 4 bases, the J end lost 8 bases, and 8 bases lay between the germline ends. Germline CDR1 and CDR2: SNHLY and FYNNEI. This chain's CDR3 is CASSVNREKLFF. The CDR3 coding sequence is TGTGCCAGCAGTGTTAACCGGGAAAAACTGTTTTTT.

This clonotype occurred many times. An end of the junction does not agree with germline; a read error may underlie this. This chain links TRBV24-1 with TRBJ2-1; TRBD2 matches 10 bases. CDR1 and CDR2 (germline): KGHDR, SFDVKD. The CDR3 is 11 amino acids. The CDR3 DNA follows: TGTGCCACCAGTGGTAGCGGGAGGATTCAGTTC. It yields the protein CATSGSGRIQF.

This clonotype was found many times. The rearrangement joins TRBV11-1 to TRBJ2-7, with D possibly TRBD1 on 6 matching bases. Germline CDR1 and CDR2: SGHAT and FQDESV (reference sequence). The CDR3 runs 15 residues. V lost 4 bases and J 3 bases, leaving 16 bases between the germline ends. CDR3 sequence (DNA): TGTGCCAGCAGCTCCGTCAGGGGCTACTTCTACGAGCAGTACTTC. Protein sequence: CASSSVRGYFYEQYF.

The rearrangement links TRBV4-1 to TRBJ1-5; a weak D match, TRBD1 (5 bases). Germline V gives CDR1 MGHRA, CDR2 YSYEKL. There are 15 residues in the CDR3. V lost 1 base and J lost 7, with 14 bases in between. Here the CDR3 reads CASSQGEGKGQPQHF. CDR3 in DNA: TGCGCCAGCAGCCAAGGAGAAGGGAAGGGGCAGCCCCAGCATTTT.

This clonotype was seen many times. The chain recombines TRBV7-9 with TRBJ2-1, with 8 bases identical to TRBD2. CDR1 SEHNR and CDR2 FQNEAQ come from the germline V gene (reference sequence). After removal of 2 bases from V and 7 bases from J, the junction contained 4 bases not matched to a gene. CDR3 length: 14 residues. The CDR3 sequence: CASSLRREGNEQFF. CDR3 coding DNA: TGTGCCAGCAGCTTACGACGGGAGGGGAATGAGCAGTTCTTC.

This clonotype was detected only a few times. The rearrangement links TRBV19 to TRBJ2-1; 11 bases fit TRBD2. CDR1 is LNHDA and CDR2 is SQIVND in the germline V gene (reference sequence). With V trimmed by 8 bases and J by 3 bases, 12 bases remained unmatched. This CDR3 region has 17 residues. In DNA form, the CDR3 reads TGTGCCAGTGGGACCAATAGCGGGAGGGCCGGCTACAATGAGCAGTTCTTC. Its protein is CASGTNSGRAGYNEQFF.